The sequence of this T cell receptor beta chain was determined in a study of cytomegalovirus exposure and HLA in healthy donors. The PCR ran on 60 Vbeta and 13 Jbeta primers. Repertoires were generated with immunoSEQ multiplex PCR, while TCRdb's copy carries only in-frame clones and drops some. The data hold 110,000 to 150,000 clones, with roughly three quarters observed a single time. The junction had 10 bases not matched to a gene; V was cut back by 4 bases and J by 9 bases. The germline V gene encodes CDR1 SGHTA and CDR2 FQGTGA. The CDR3 sequence is 15 residues long. The specimen was PBMCs. The chain carries TRBV7-3 and TRBJ2-1, with 9 bases fitting TRBD2. The receptor was derived from a man aged 55 to 69 in good health and CMV-seronegative. CDR3 DNA: TGTGCCAGCAGCTCAGCGGGAGGACGACACAGTGAGCAGTTCTTC. It encodes CASSSAGGRHSEQFF.